These 5 T cell receptor beta chains share one sample of origin, sequenced in a study of blood T cell repertoires in COVID-19. Clones were read by immunoSEQ multiplex PCR, and TCRdb kept only the in-frame ones, dropping some. The sample yields some 320,000 clones, roughly 85% seen once. What was sequenced was peripheral blood. Receptor source: a human donor in a cohort sampled during active COVID-19.

V and J are TRBV5-1 and TRBJ2-7; D is perhaps TRBD2 (5 bases). CDR1 and CDR2 (germline): SGHRS, YFSETQ. CDR3 size: 13 residues. Trimming stripped 0 bases from V and 5 bases from J, with 9 bases between. The CDR3 DNA is TGCGCCAGCAGCTTGGGGAGGTCGGACGAGCAGTACTTC. Its protein is CASSLGRSDEQYF.

The chain carries TRBV6-5 and TRBJ2-7; D perhaps matches TRBD1 (6 bases). Per the germline V gene, CDR1 is MNHEY and CDR2 is SVGAGI. The CDR3 totals 15 residues. Trimming shortened V by 4 bases and J by 3 bases, and 16 bases separated the two germline ends. The CDR3 DNA is TGTGCCAGCAGTTCCTACCGGGACAAGCGCTACGAGCAGTACTTC. Its protein is CASSSYRDKRYEQYF.

The genes are TRBV18 and TRBJ1-2; 9 positions agree with TRBD1. V lost 6 bases and J lost 4; bases outside the gene matches: 3. The CDR3 spans 13 residues. Germline CDR1 is KGHSH and CDR2 is LQKENI. DNA of the CDR3: TGTGCCAGCTCCGGGACAGGGCCCTATGGCTACACCTTC. Its translation is CASSGTGPYGYTF.

The chain combines TRBV12-5 with TRBJ2-5, with D maybe TRBD2 (5 bases). The germline CDR1 and CDR2 sequences are LGHNT and FRNRAP. The CDR3 consists of 14 residues. V was shortened by 1 base and J by 0 bases, with 6 bases between the two germline ends. As DNA, the CDR3 is TGTGCTAGTGGTTTGGGAGGGTACCAAGAGACCCAGTACTTC. Residues: CASGLGGYQETQYF.

The J gene is TRBJ1-1, the V gene TRBV3-1 (or the pseudogene TRBV3-2); maybe TRBD1 (5 bases). This CDR3 has 13 residues. CDR1 and CDR2 (germline): LGHDT, YNNKEL (reference sequence). Trimming took 3 bases from V and 3 from J, leaving 8 bases between them. The CDR3 bases are TGTGCCAGCAGCCAGTCAGGGTACACTGAAGCTTTCTTT. Translating gives CASSQSGYTEAFF.